The rows below give T cell receptor beta chains drawn from one sample of a study of blood T cell repertoires in COVID-19. Generated by immunoSEQ multiplex PCR, the TCRdb table keeps only in-frame clones and is missing some. The sample carries approximately 76,000 clones, about 90% recorded once. Material for sequencing was peripheral blood. These receptors came from a human donor in a cohort sampled during active COVID-19. CDR3s include the opening cysteine and the closing phenylalanine or tryptophan. Fields, in order: CDR3 protein, CDR3 DNA, J gene, V gene, clone size, D gene. A D gene is named only where the DNA matches it firmly. Some rows mark clone size as missing; the rest say once, few, many or name a class of expanded clone.

CDR3aa: CASGTRDYGYTF
CDR3nt: TGTGCCAGCGGAACTAGGGACTATGGCTACACCTTC
j_gene: TRBJ1-2
v_gene: TRBV27
abundance: once
d_gene: .

CDR3aa: CASSEPETRAYEQYF
CDR3nt: TGTGCCAGCAGTGAACCGGAGACCCGAGCCTACGAGCAGTACTTC
j_gene: TRBJ2-7
v_gene: TRBV2
abundance: .
d_gene: .

CDR3aa: CASSPDGGRYEQYF
CDR3nt: TGTGCCAGTAGTCCTGACGGGGGGAGATACGAGCAGTACTTC
j_gene: TRBJ2-7
v_gene: TRBV19
abundance: .
d_gene: TRBD2

CDR3aa: CASSPRDRAYEQYF
CDR3nt: TGTGCCAGCAGCCCTAGGGACAGAGCCTACGAGCAGTACTTC
j_gene: TRBJ2-7
v_gene: TRBV11-2
abundance: once
d_gene: TRBD1

CDR3aa: CASSEWWRGDGYTF
CDR3nt: TGTGCCAGCAGTGAATGGTGGCGGGGAGATGGCTACACCTTC
j_gene: TRBJ1-2
v_gene: TRBV6-1
abundance: .
d_gene: .

CDR3aa: CASSQVVTGEAFF
CDR3nt: TGTGCCAGCAGCCAAGTTGTTACAGGTGAAGCTTTCTTT
j_gene: TRBJ1-1
v_gene: TRBV14
abundance: .
d_gene: .

CDR3aa: CASSPSGEYTEAFF
CDR3nt: TGTGCCAGCAGCCCGAGCGGAGAGTACACTGAAGCTTTCTTT
j_gene: TRBJ1-1
v_gene: TRBV9
abundance: .
d_gene: .

CDR3aa: CASSLLAGGRNEQFF
CDR3nt: TGCGCCAGCAGCTTGCTAGCGGGGGGGCGTAATGAGCAGTTCTTC
j_gene: TRBJ2-1
v_gene: TRBV5-1
abundance: .
d_gene: TRBD2

CDR3aa: CASRSPGQGYSPLHF
CDR3nt: TGTGCCAGCAGGTCCCCGGGACAGGGGTATTCACCCCTCCACTTT
j_gene: TRBJ1-6
v_gene: TRBV11-2
abundance: .
d_gene: TRBD1

CDR3aa: CASSPQGANYGYTF
CDR3nt: TGTGCCAGTAGTCCACAGGGAGCTAACTATGGCTACACCTTC
j_gene: TRBJ1-2
v_gene: TRBV19
abundance: .
d_gene: .

CDR3aa: CSAREQYF
CDR3nt: TGTTCCGCGCGCGAGCAGTACTTC
j_gene: TRBJ2-7
v_gene: TRBV2
abundance: once
d_gene: .

CDR3aa: CASSRYRETSYEQYF
CDR3nt: TGTGCCAGCAGTCGCTACAGGGAGACCTCCTACGAGCAGTACTTC
j_gene: TRBJ2-7
v_gene: TRBV28
abundance: .
d_gene: .

CDR3aa: CASRADSIVNTEAFF
CDR3nt: TGTGCCAGCAGAGCAGACAGTATAGTGAACACTGAAGCTTTCTTT
j_gene: TRBJ1-1
v_gene: TRBV28
abundance: .
d_gene: .

CDR3aa: CASSQTGTGRDEQYF
CDR3nt: TGCGCCAGCAGCCAGACCGGGACAGGACGCGACGAGCAGTACTTC
j_gene: TRBJ2-7
v_gene: TRBV4-1
abundance: .
d_gene: TRBD1

CDR3aa: CASSRQGADTEAFF
CDR3nt: TGTGCCAGCAGCAGACAGGGGGCTGACACTGAAGCTTTCTTT
j_gene: TRBJ1-1
v_gene: TRBV11-2
abundance: .
d_gene: TRBD1

CDR3aa: CASSSWQGVGEQYF
CDR3nt: TGTGCCAGCAGCTCCTGGCAGGGGGTGGGTGAGCAGTACTTC
j_gene: TRBJ2-7
v_gene: TRBV27
abundance: .
d_gene: TRBD1

CDR3aa: CASSFYPTGGRTEAFF
CDR3nt: TGTGCCAGCAGCTTTTATCCGACAGGGGGGAGGACTGAAGCTTTCTTT
j_gene: TRBJ1-1
v_gene: TRBV7-9
abundance: .
d_gene: TRBD1

CDR3aa: CASSPGQGFAGGYTF
CDR3nt: TGTGCCAGCAGCCCCGGACAGGGATTTGCGGGTGGCTACACCTTC
j_gene: TRBJ1-2
v_gene: TRBV9
abundance: .
d_gene: TRBD1

CDR3aa: CASSTDGVSGNTIYF
CDR3nt: TGTGCCAGCAGCACAGACGGCGTCTCTGGAAACACCATATATTTT
j_gene: TRBJ1-3
v_gene: TRBV13
abundance: .
d_gene: .

CDR3aa: CASPVQGGKNSPLHF
CDR3nt: TGTGCCAGCCCCGTACAGGGGGGTAAGAATTCACCCCTCCACTTT
j_gene: TRBJ1-6
v_gene: TRBV27
abundance: .
d_gene: TRBD1

CDR3aa: CASSLAQGGSYNSPLHF
CDR3nt: TGTGCCAGCAGCTTAGCGCAAGGGGGCTCCTATAATTCACCCCTCCACTTT
j_gene: TRBJ1-6
v_gene: TRBV7-2
abundance: .
d_gene: .

CDR3aa: CASSPTGGNQPQHF
CDR3nt: TGTGCCAGTTCCCCGACAGGGGGCAATCAGCCCCAGCATTTT
j_gene: TRBJ1-5
v_gene: TRBV19
abundance: .
d_gene: TRBD1

CDR3aa: CASSPVSGQGNTIYF
CDR3nt: TGTGCCAGCAGCCCGGTCTCCGGACAGGGAAACACCATATATTTT
j_gene: TRBJ1-3
v_gene: TRBV16
abundance: .
d_gene: .

CDR3aa: CASSLRTSGGANEQFF
CDR3nt: TGTGCCAGCAGCTTAAGGACTAGCGGGGGGGCGAATGAGCAGTTCTTC
j_gene: TRBJ2-1
v_gene: TRBV7-3
abundance: .
d_gene: TRBD2

CDR3aa: CASHRAQGQGLTEAFF
CDR3nt: TGTGCCAGCCATCGCGCACAAGGACAGGGGTTGACTGAAGCTTTCTTT
j_gene: TRBJ1-1
v_gene: TRBV27
abundance: .
d_gene: TRBD1

CDR3aa: CATLTGANQPQHF
CDR3nt: TGTGCCACCCTGACAGGGGCTAATCAGCCCCAGCATTTT
j_gene: TRBJ1-5
v_gene: TRBV28
abundance: .
d_gene: TRBD1

CDR3aa: CASSPAGQGASEQYF
CDR3nt: TGTGCCAGCTCACCCGCGGGACAGGGGGCTTCCGAGCAGTACTTC
j_gene: TRBJ2-7
v_gene: TRBV18
abundance: .
d_gene: TRBD1

CDR3aa: CASSFAQGEAFF
CDR3nt: TGTGCCAGCAGCTTTGCACAGGGGGAAGCTTTCTTT
j_gene: TRBJ1-1
v_gene: TRBV5-8
abundance: .
d_gene: TRBD1

CDR3aa: CASSLGTGDSYEQYF
CDR3nt: TGCGCCAGCAGCCTGGGAACGGGGGACTCCTACGAGCAGTACTTC
j_gene: TRBJ2-7
v_gene: TRBV5-1
abundance: .
d_gene: .

CDR3aa: CASSILRTAGNTEAFF
CDR3nt: TGTGCCAGTAGTATATTACGGACAGCTGGGAACACTGAAGCTTTCTTT
j_gene: TRBJ1-1
v_gene: TRBV19
abundance: .
d_gene: .

CDR3aa: CASSPRQGATYEQYF
CDR3nt: TGCGCCAGCAGCCCAAGACAGGGGGCGACCTACGAGCAGTACTTC
j_gene: TRBJ2-7
v_gene: TRBV5-1
abundance: .
d_gene: TRBD1

CDR3aa: CASSLGGPQQPQHF
CDR3nt: TGTGCCAGCAGTTTAGGAGGGCCCCAACAGCCCCAGCATTTT
j_gene: TRBJ1-5
v_gene: TRBV27
abundance: .
d_gene: .

CDR3aa: CASSSGVDQGPYEQYF
CDR3nt: TGTGCCAGCAGCTCCGGGGTTGACCAAGGCCCCTACGAGCAGTACTTC
j_gene: TRBJ2-7
v_gene: TRBV7-9
abundance: .
d_gene: .

CDR3aa: CASRDRAYEQYF
CDR3nt: TGTGCCAGCCGGGACAGGGCCTACGAGCAGTACTTC
j_gene: TRBJ2-7
v_gene: TRBV6-5
abundance: .
d_gene: TRBD1

CDR3aa: CASSVRDSYNEQFF
CDR3nt: TGTGCCAGCAGTGTTCGGGACAGCTACAATGAGCAGTTCTTC
j_gene: TRBJ2-1
v_gene: TRBV25-1
abundance: .
d_gene: TRBD1

CDR3aa: CASSFLGQGNTEAFF
CDR3nt: TGTGCCAGCAGCTTTTTGGGACAGGGGAACACTGAAGCTTTCTTT
j_gene: TRBJ1-1
v_gene: TRBV7-9
abundance: .
d_gene: TRBD1

CDR3aa: CASSPQGTGAKNTEAFF
CDR3nt: TGTGCCAGCAGCCCCCAGGGGACAGGAGCCAAGAACACTGAAGCTTTCTTT
j_gene: TRBJ1-1
v_gene: TRBV9
abundance: .
d_gene: TRBD1

CDR3aa: CASSVDAGATYEQYF
CDR3nt: TGTGCCAGCAGCGTAGACGCAGGCGCAACCTACGAGCAGTACTTC
j_gene: TRBJ2-7
v_gene: TRBV9
abundance: .
d_gene: .

CDR3aa: CASSENTMNTEAFF
CDR3nt: TGTGCCAGCAGTGAAAACACCATGAACACTGAAGCTTTCTTT
j_gene: TRBJ1-1
v_gene: TRBV6-1
abundance: .
d_gene: .

CDR3aa: CAWSVGLAGSEQYF
CDR3nt: TGTGCCTGGAGTGTAGGGCTAGCGGGGAGCGAGCAGTACTTC
j_gene: TRBJ2-7
v_gene: TRBV30
abundance: .
d_gene: TRBD2

CDR3aa: CAWSHRAPYGYTF
CDR3nt: TGTGCCTGGAGCCACAGGGCCCCCTATGGCTACACCTTC
j_gene: TRBJ1-2
v_gene: TRBV30
abundance: .
d_gene: .